The 27 T cell receptor beta chains given below trace back to one sample, sequenced in a study of cytomegalovirus exposure and HLA in healthy donors. The PCR ran on 60 Vbeta and 13 Jbeta primers. Here immunoSEQ multiplex PCR was the method, and the copy in TCRdb shows in-frame clones only, minus some. The sample consists of more than 95,000 clones, around 82% of them appearing once. Material for sequencing was PBMCs. The receptors stem from a woman aged 40-49 years in good health and CMV-seropositive.

The chain joins TRBV11-2 to TRBJ2-1; D gene uncertain. Germline V gives CDR1 SGHAT, CDR2 FQNNGV. Trimming took 5 bases from V and 1 from J, leaving 18 bases between them. The CDR3 is made up of 17 amino acids. The CDR3 DNA reads TGTGCCAGCAGCCGCGGTGGCGGCCTCGGTTCCTACAATGAGCAGTTCTTC. Translating gives CASSRGGGLGSYNEQFF.

The V gene is TRBV29-1, the J gene TRBJ2-7; 7 bases fit TRBD1. The CDR3 is 12 amino acids. Germline-derived CDR1 and CDR2 are SQVTM and ANQGSEA. V was clipped by 6 bases and J by 3 bases; unmatched bases: 5. For the CDR3, the DNA is TGCAGCGTAGAGGGACAGAGCTACGAGCAGTACTTC. As protein: CSVEGQSYEQYF.

The gene calls are TRBV27 and TRBJ2-7; D is undetermined. V lost 0 bases, J lost 1 base, and 7 bases lay in between. This CDR3 contains 14 residues. Germline V gene sequence: CDR1 MNHEY, CDR2 SMNVEV (reference sequence). The CDR3 DNA reads TGTGCCAGCAGTTTATCATCTAGTTCCTACGAGCAGTACTTC. Translating it yields CASSLSSSSYEQYF.

This clone appeared a single time. The chain is built from TRBV7-9 and TRBJ2-4; 9 bases fit TRBD1. The germline CDR1 and CDR2 sequences are SEHNR and FQNEAQ (reference sequence). V was clipped by 5 bases and J by 7 bases; unmatched bases: 9. There are 15 residues in the CDR3. In DNA form, the CDR3 reads TGTGCCAGCAGCCCAAACCGGGACAGGGTCAACATTCAGTACTTC. It codes for CASSPNRDRVNIQYF. The full variable domain, its missing parts supplied by reference TRBV7-9 and TRBJ2-4, is DTGVSQNPRHKITKRGQNVTFRCDPISEHNRLYWYRQTLGQGPEFLTYFQNEAQLEKSRLLSDRFSAERPKGSFSTLEIQRTEQGDSAMYLCASSPNRDRVNIQYFGAGTRLSVL.

The genes are TRBV5-1 and TRBJ2-1; 10 bases fit TRBD2. The J segment lost 9 bases and the V segment lost 6 bases, leaving 9 bases of the junction unmatched. Germline lookup yields CDR1 SGHRS and CDR2 YFSETQ. The CDR3 loop spans 14 amino acids. This chain's CDR3 is CASNLAGGRSEQFF. The CDR3 DNA reads TGCGCCAGCAACTTAGCGGGAGGTCGGAGTGAGCAGTTCTTC.

The chain carries TRBV28 and TRBJ2-6; TRBD2 is a possible D gene (6 bases). The V end lost 1 base, the J end lost 0 bases, and 10 bases lay between the germline ends. Per the germline V gene, CDR1 is MDHEN and CDR2 is SYDVKM. The CDR3 extends over 17 amino acids. Written as DNA, the CDR3 is TGTGCCAGCAGTTTATTGCAGGGACTCTCTGGGGCCAACGTCCTGACTTTC. The encoded protein is CASSLLQGLSGANVLTF.

This clone showed up just a few times. This sequence joins TRBV27 and TRBJ1-5; D might be TRBD1 (6 bases). V lost 4 bases and J lost 2, with 6 bases in between. CDR1 is MNHEY, CDR2 SMNVEV, per germline (reference sequence). The CDR3 extends over 13 amino acids. This chain's CDR3 is CASSWGRNQPQHF. The CDR3 bases are TGTGCCAGCAGTTGGGGGCGCAATCAGCCCCAGCATTTT.

J is TRBJ1-1 and V is TRBV2; perhaps TRBD1 as D (6 bases). In germline, CDR1 is SNHLY, CDR2 FYNNEI. The germline V and J ends were trimmed by 6 bases and 5 bases, with 13 bases remaining between them. The CDR3 loop spans 13 amino acids. The chain's CDR3 is CASRQGRGTEAFF. DNA for the CDR3: TGTGCCAGCAGGCAGGGCAGGGGAACTGAAGCTTTCTTT.

V gene TRBV5-1 combines with J gene TRBJ1-1; TRBD1 agrees at 7 bases. Germline V gene data show CDR1 as SGHRS and CDR2 as YFSETQ. The V segment lost 0 bases and the J segment 7 bases; nucleotides outside the gene matches: 3. The CDR3 spans 13 residues. The CDR3 sequence: CASSLGQGFEAFF. The DNA of the CDR3 is TGCGCCAGCAGCTTGGGACAGGGTTTTGAAGCTTTCTTT.

J is TRBJ1-4 and V is TRBV30, with TRBD1 as a possible D gene (5 bases). This CDR3 is built from 16 residues. Looked up from germline, CDR1 is GTSNPN and CDR2 is SVGIG (reference sequence). V was pared by 0 bases and J by 8 bases, with 19 bases between. CDR3 sequence: CAWSVGSGVSNEKLFF. In DNA form, the CDR3 reads TGTGCCTGGAGTGTTGGGTCGGGGGTTAGTAACGAAAAACTGTTTTTT.

This chain uses TRBV13 with TRBJ2-5; perhaps TRBD1 as D (5 bases). Between the trimmed V and J ends, which lost 5 bases and 5 bases, there was a span of 18 bases. The CDR3 extends over 15 amino acids. The germline gives CDR1 PRHDT, CDR2 FYEKMQ (reference sequence). CDR3 sequence reads: CASSLQVSPRETQYF. The CDR3 bases are TGTGCCAGCAGCCTACAGGTTTCCCCTCGGGAGACCCAGTACTTC. The entire variable domain, with the rest obtained from reference TRBV13 and TRBJ2-5, is as follows: AAGVIQSPRHLIKEKRETATLKCYPIPRHDTVYWYQQGPGQDPQFLISFYEKMQSDKGSIPDRFSAQQFSDYHSELNMSSLELGDSALYFCASSLQVSPRETQYFGPGTRLLVL.

This chain joins TRBV6-4 and TRBJ2-1; perhaps TRBD1 as D (8 bases). Germline V gene lookup returns CDR1 MRHNA and CDR2 SNTAGT. Trimming removed 6 bases from V and 6 bases from J, with 18 bases in between. CDR3 size: 15 residues. Here the CDR3 DNA reads TGTGCCAGCAGCCGCGGACAGGGAGGGGGCAATGAGCAGTTCTTC. Translating gives CASSRGQGGGNEQFF.

The CDR3 protein is CASGGVGNTIYF. The CDR3 nucleotides are TGTGCCAGCGGGGGGGTTGGAAACACCATATATTTT. The chain couples TRBV19 to TRBJ1-3, with TRBD1 as a possible D gene (5 bases). V shed 9 bases and J shed 3 bases, with 9 bases lying between them. Germline loops: CDR1 LNHDA, CDR2 SQIVND (reference sequence). CDR3 length: 12 residues.

The chain carries TRBV5-4 and TRBJ2-1; 7 bases map to TRBD2. The CDR3 has 15 residues. J gave up 6 bases and V 4 bases, and 10 bases lay outside the gene matches. Germline CDR1 reads SGHNT; CDR2 reads YYREEE (reference sequence). CDR3 in amino acids: CASSQGLVKGNEQFF. The CDR3 nucleotides are TGTGCCAGCAGCCAAGGACTAGTTAAAGGCAATGAGCAGTTCTTC. Full variable domain (outside the CDR3, taken from reference TRBV5-4 and TRBJ2-1): ETGVTQSPTHLIKTRGQQVTLRCSSQSGHNTVSWYQQALGQGPQFIFQYYREEENGRGNFPPRFSGLQFPNYSSELNVNALELDDSALYLCASSQGLVKGNEQFFGPGTRLTVL.

The rearrangement joins TRBV7-3 to TRBJ2-7; D unresolved. CDR3 length equals 14 residues. Trimming pared 5 bases from V and 5 bases from J, leaving 16 bases between. Germline assignment: CDR1 SGHTA and CDR2 FQGTGA. The CDR3 is CASSPTAGSHEQYF. Here the CDR3 DNA reads TGTGCCAGCAGCCCGACGGCAGGATCCCACGAGCAGTACTTC.

This sequence joins TRBV9 and TRBJ1-1; D remains ambiguous. The germline V gene encodes CDR1 SGDLS and CDR2 YYNGEE. The V and J ends lost 5 bases and 1 base respectively, with 6 bases between them. This CDR3 comprises 12 residues. The CDR3 loop reads CASSGENTEAFF. The CDR3 region has the DNA TGTGCCAGCAGTGGAGAGAACACTGAAGCTTTCTTT.

The chain is built from TRBV14 and TRBJ2-5; 14 bases map to TRBD2. Germline V gene data show CDR1 as SGHDN and CDR2 as FVKESK. After removal of 1 base from V and 1 base from J, the junction contained 5 bases not matched to a gene. The CDR3 is 18 amino acids. The CDR3 DNA sequence: TGTGCCAGCAGCCAAGGACTAGCGGGAGGGCCCAGCCAAGAGACCCAGTACTTC. It codes for CASSQGLAGGPSQETQYF.

This clone turned up a few times. The V and J genes are TRBV28 and TRBJ1-5; D gene ambiguous. Germline assignment: CDR1 MDHEN and CDR2 SYDVKM. This CDR3 is 11 amino acids long. V lost 3 bases and J 10 bases, leaving 7 bases between the germline ends. CDR3 coding DNA: TGTGCCAGCAGTTTTCAGGAACCCCAGCATTTT. Protein: CASSFQEPQHF.

The CDR3 spells CASSSLRGQYSNQPQHF. For the CDR3, the DNA is TGTGCCAGCAGTTCCCTTCGGGGACAGTATAGCAATCAGCCCCAGCATTTT. This chain uses TRBV28 with TRBJ1-5; 7 bases line up with TRBD1. CDR3 length equals 17 residues. Germline V gene lookup returns CDR1 MDHEN and CDR2 SYDVKM. The V gene end was trimmed by 4 bases and the J gene end by 0 bases; junction bases not matched to a gene: 9.

This clone was recorded once. This chain connects TRBV7-3 to TRBJ2-5, with 11 bases that match TRBD2. Germline CDR1 and CDR2: SGHTA and FQGTGA. There are 15 residues in the CDR3. The junction had 11 bases not matched to a gene; V was cut back by 9 bases and J by 5 bases. As DNA, the CDR3 is TGTGCCAGTTCTTTAGCGGGAGGGCCGAAGGAGACCCAGTACTTC. This sequence encodes CASSLAGGPKETQYF.

This chain joins TRBV4-3 and TRBJ2-7, with a tentative D call TRBD1 (6 bases). V dropped 0 bases and J dropped 4 bases, with 13 bases sitting between them. CDR1 and CDR2 from the germline V gene are LGHNA and YSLEER. This CDR3 is 15 amino acids long. CDR3 coding DNA: TGCGCCAGCAGCCAAGAAGGGGAACAGGGATACGAGCAGTACTTC. Translated, it gives CASSQEGEQGYEQYF.

Turning to this clone: The junction departs from germline at one end; a sequencing error may be responsible. The chain recombines TRBV7-9 with TRBJ2-7, with TRBD2 as a possible D gene (6 bases). The CDR3 has 17 amino acids. Germline CDR1 is SEHNR and CDR2 is FQNEAQ (reference sequence). CDR3 in amino acids: CSSSPGLVADSSYEQYF. CDR3 nucleotide sequence: TGTTCCAGCAGCCCGGGCCTGGTAGCGGATAGCTCCTACGAGCAGTACTTC.

The genes are TRBV28 and TRBJ1-5; D gene ambiguous. Trimming cost V 2 bases and J 2 bases, with 10 bases left between them. Germline CDR1 reads MDHEN; CDR2 reads SYDVKM. This CDR3 has 15 residues. Here the CDR3 reads CASSLTGSGNQPQHF. DNA of the CDR3: TGTGCCAGCAGTTTAACGGGTTCGGGCAATCAGCCCCAGCATTTT. The full variable domain, completed using reference TRBV28 and TRBJ1-5, is DVKVTQSSRYLVKRTGEKVFLECVQDMDHENMFWYRQDPGLGLRLIYFSYDVKMKEKGDIPEGYSVSREKKERFSLILESASTNQTSMYLCASSLTGSGNQPQHFGDGTRLSIL.

The chain joins TRBV7-3 to TRBJ2-2; TRBD1 matches at 9 bases. Germline CDR1 and CDR2: SGHTA and FQGTGA. The junction had 5 bases not matched to a gene; V was cut back by 5 bases and J by 4 bases. This CDR3 comprises 15 residues. CDR3 protein: CASSPSTGGTGELFF. CDR3 DNA sequence: TGTGCCAGCAGCCCCTCGACAGGGGGCACCGGGGAGCTGTTTTTT.

The chain employs TRBV5-1 and TRBJ2-7; the match to TRBD2 covers 11 bases. This CDR3 has 14 amino acids. V shed 3 bases and J 1 base; nucleotides not matched to a gene: 0. The V gene's germline CDR1 is SGHRS and CDR2 YFSETQ. Written as DNA, the CDR3 is TGCGCCAGCAGCTGGACTAGCGGGTCCTACGAGCAGTACTTC. It is translated as CASSWTSGSYEQYF. The full variable domain, rest sourced from reference TRBV5-1 and TRBJ2-7, is KAGVTQTPRYLIKTRGQQVTLSCSPISGHRSVSWYQQTPGQGLQFLFEYFSETQRNKGNFPGRFSGRQFSNSRSEMNVSTLELGDSALYLCASSWTSGSYEQYFGPGTRLTVT.

The chain combines TRBV7-6 with TRBJ2-3; 8 bases are a match to TRBD1. V was pared by 1 base and J by 2 bases, with 5 bases of the junction left unmatched. Germline assignment: CDR1 SGHVS and CDR2 FNYEAQ. CDR3 length: 16 residues. CDR3 region: CASSLGTGTFTDTQYF. The CDR3 nucleotides are TGTGCCAGCAGCTTAGGGACAGGGACCTTCACAGATACGCAGTATTTT.

The chain combines TRBV11-2 with TRBJ1-1; weak D call: TRBD1 (5 bases). CDR1 SGHAT and CDR2 FQNNGV come from the germline V gene. Between the trimmed V and J ends, which lost 5 bases and 10 bases, there was a span of 14 bases. The CDR3 has 12 amino acids. The CDR3 loop reads CASSLAAGGAFF. The CDR3 nucleotides read TGTGCCAGCAGCCTGGCAGCGGGGGGAGCTTTCTTT.